These 22 T cell receptor beta chains share one sample of origin, sequenced in a study of OX40 agonist ivuxolimab in advanced cancers. Receptors were amplified or captured by the immunoSEQ multiplex PCR assay. TCRdb re-hosts the immuneACCESS table, in-frame sequences only. Its copies lack some clones; in the studies checked, an unresolved V gene accounts for under half of them, and the cause for the rest is not known. Recorded for this sample are 20,000 to 25,000 clones; about 89% of them occurred a single time. About a sixth of the sample goes to the ten largest clones. Sequenced here: CD4+ or CD8+ T cells sorted from blood, sampled in a trial of the OX40 agonist ivuxolimab. The source of these receptors is an adult with an advanced solid tumor such as melanoma, head and neck, liver or kidney cancer.

The chain recombines TRBV29-1 with TRBJ1-2; D is unresolved. This CDR3 region has 15 residues. Germline CDR1 is SQVTM and CDR2 is ANQGSEA. Trimming stripped 5 bases from V and 4 bases from J, with 20 bases between. In DNA, the CDR3 is TGCAGCGTTTCGAAGTGGGAAGGGAGGGTCTATGGCTACACCTTC. Translated, it gives CSVSKWEGRVYGYTF.

V and J are TRBV10-3 and TRBJ2-7; possibly TRBD1 for D (6 bases). This CDR3 contains 14 residues. With 4 bases removed from V and 3 bases from J, the gap between germline ends came to 13 bases. The germline V gene encodes CDR1 ENHRY and CDR2 SYGVKD. CDR3 sequence: CAISGRDKDYEQYF. In nucleotides, the CDR3 is TGTGCCATCAGTGGCCGGGACAAAGACTACGAGCAGTACTTC.

This clone showed up just a few times. The rearrangement joins TRBV7-9 to TRBJ2-2; 7 nucleotides match TRBD1. There are 13 residues in the CDR3. Trimming removed 8 bases from V and 6 bases from J; junction bases left unmatched: 6. Looked up from germline, CDR1 is SEHNR and CDR2 is FQNEAQ (reference sequence). The CDR3: CASRPGGSGELFF. For the CDR3, the DNA is TGTGCCAGCCGCCCAGGGGGATCCGGGGAGCTGTTTTTT.

CDR3 bases: TGTGCCAGTAGCGTACAGGATATCGCTAATTCACCCCTCCACTTT. This encodes CASSVQDIANSPLHF. The V and J genes are TRBV19 and TRBJ1-6, with a weak D call TRBD1 (5 bases). This CDR3 region has 15 residues. V was pared by 6 bases and J by 6 bases, with 15 bases between. Germline V gene data show CDR1 as LNHDA and CDR2 as SQIVND (reference sequence).

The count of this clone is one. The chain recombines TRBV2 with TRBJ2-7, with D possibly TRBD2 on 6 matching bases. This CDR3 region has 14 residues. The V gene's germline CDR1 is SNHLY and CDR2 FYNNEI. Trimming pared 9 bases from V and 0 bases from J, leaving 15 bases between. The CDR3 loop is CASRVGTRSYEQYF. CDR3 DNA sequence: TGTGCCAGTCGTGTGGGGACTCGCTCCTACGAGCAGTACTTC.

The J gene is TRBJ1-3, the V gene TRBV21-1. TRBV21-1 is a pseudogene locus. The CDR3 covers 16 residues. CDR3 sequence: CASWRGKTHSGNTIYF. The CDR3 DNA is TGTGCCAGTTGGAGGGGGAAGACCCACTCTGGAAACACCATATATTTT.

This clone appeared a single time. The V gene is TRBV7-9, the J gene TRBJ1-2; D is ambiguous. The CDR3 has 16 residues. Trimming pared 4 bases from V and 5 bases from J, leaving 20 bases between. Germline V CDR1 and CDR2: SEHNR, FQNEAQ (reference sequence). Here the CDR3 reads CASSSPGTSALYGYTF. In DNA, the CDR3 is TGTGCCAGCAGCTCACCGGGAACGTCGGCTCTTTATGGCTACACCTTC.

This rearrangement joins TRBV11-2 to TRBJ2-7; TRBD1 aligns across 7 bases. The V gene end was trimmed by 2 bases and the J gene end by 3 bases; junction bases not matched to a gene: 7. Per the germline V gene, CDR1 is SGHAT and CDR2 is FQNNGV. The CDR3 contains 15 residues. CDR3 in DNA: TGTGCCAGCAGCTTAACAGGGGAATTCGTCTACGAGCAGTACTTC. Amino acid sequence: CASSLTGEFVYEQYF. Using reference TRBV11-2 and TRBJ2-7 for the parts outside the CDR3, the full variable domain is EAGVAQSPRYKIIEKRQSVAFWCNPISGHATLYWYQQILGQGPKLLIQFQNNGVVDDSQLPKDRFSAERLKGVDSTLKIQPAKLEDSAVYLCASSLTGEFVYEQYFGPGTRLTVT.

This clone was found a few times. This sequence joins TRBV7-9 and TRBJ1-2; TRBD1 agrees at 8 bases. CDR3 size: 14 residues. The V and J ends lost 6 bases and 7 bases, in that order; junction bases with no gene match: 10. From germline, CDR1 is SEHNR and CDR2 FQNEAQ (reference sequence). The CDR3 protein is CASSSAGGAGGYTF. The CDR3 bases are TGTGCCAGCAGTAGCGCAGGGGGCGCGGGTGGCTACACCTTC.

The J gene is TRBJ1-4, the V gene TRBV6-1, with 7 bases that match TRBD1. The CDR3 length is 13 residues. V lost 7 bases, J lost 5 bases, and 4 bases stayed unmatched. The V gene's germline CDR1 is MNHNS and CDR2 SASEGT. CDR3 region: CASIGTVNEKLFF. The CDR3 bases are TGTGCCAGCATCGGGACAGTCAATGAAAAACTGTTTTTT.

The rearrangement joins TRBV19 to TRBJ1-1; unclear D gene. Per germline, CDR1 LNHDA and CDR2 SQIVND (reference sequence). CDR3 length equals 14 residues. V lost 0 bases, J lost 4 bases, and 9 bases lay in between. CDR3 sequence reads: CASSIDLEGTEAFF. CDR3 nucleotide sequence: TGTGCCAGTAGTATAGATCTTGAAGGCACTGAAGCTTTCTTT.

This chain links TRBV5-6 with TRBJ1-6, with TRBD1 as a possible D gene (5 bases). In germline, CDR1 is SGHDT, CDR2 YYEEEE. The germline V and J ends were trimmed by 3 bases and 9 bases, with 7 bases remaining between them. This CDR3 comprises 12 residues. CDR3 residues: CASSWGGSPLHF. The CDR3 DNA reads TGTGCCAGCAGCTGGGGGGGTTCACCCCTCCACTTT.

V is TRBV6-6 and J is TRBJ1-1; D perhaps matches TRBD1 (6 bases). Germline CDR1 is MNHNY and CDR2 is SVGAGI (reference sequence). Trimming left V 6 bases short and J 3 bases short, with 8 bases between. The CDR3 has 12 amino acids. Here the CDR3 reads CASSSGDTEAFF. The DNA of the CDR3 is TGTGCCAGCAGCTCAGGGGACACTGAAGCTTTCTTT.

This chain links TRBV27 with TRBJ2-7; no reliable D call. Trimming took off 2 bases at V and 1 base at J, with 9 bases between the two ends. CDR1 and CDR2 (germline): MNHEY, SMNVEV (reference sequence). The CDR3 is made up of 14 amino acids. The CDR3 coding sequence is TGTGCCAGCAGTTTAGGCTTGGGGTCCTACGAGCAGTACTTC. Translating gives CASSLGLGSYEQYF.

The chain is built from TRBV29-1 and TRBJ1-2; the match to TRBD1 covers 8 bases. Germline V CDR1 and CDR2: SQVTM, ANQGSEA. Trimming cost V 7 bases and J 0 bases; bases outside gene matches: 4. The CDR3 is 13 residues long. The CDR3 sequence is CSATGGANYGYTF. As DNA, the CDR3 is TGCAGCGCTACAGGGGGAGCTAACTATGGCTACACCTTC.

The rearrangement links TRBV5-1 to TRBJ1-4; 7 bases line up with TRBD1. J lost 8 bases, V lost 2 bases, and 6 bases had no gene match. The length of the CDR3 is 14 residues. CDR1 is SGHRS and CDR2 is YFSETQ in the germline V gene. CDR3 nucleotides: TGCGCCAGCAGCTTCGGACTGGGACAGGAAAAACTGTTTTTT. Translated: CASSFGLGQEKLFF.

CDR3 bases: TGCAGCGTTAAGGTCCGGGACCTGGGGATCAGGAATGAGCAGTTCTTC. Translation: CSVKVRDLGIRNEQFF. V gene TRBV29-1 combines with J gene TRBJ2-1; D may be TRBD1 or TRBD2 (5 bases each). The CDR3 loop spans 16 amino acids. The V end was cut by 5 bases, the J end by 7 bases, with 24 bases between. The germline V gene has CDR1 SQVTM and CDR2 ANQGSEA.

This clone appeared a single time. The rearrangement uses TRBV5-6 and TRBJ1-2; D unclear. The CDR3 spans 13 residues. Trimming shortened V by 7 bases and J by 5 bases, and 15 bases separated the two germline ends. The germline V gene encodes CDR1 SGHDT and CDR2 YYEEEE. CDR3 nucleotides: TGTGCCAGCGGCCGGGAAGACGGTTATGGCTACACCTTC. Its translation is CASGREDGYGYTF.

The chain is built from TRBV4-3 and TRBJ2-3; 7 bases map to TRBD1. This CDR3 is 18 amino acids long. The V gene end was trimmed by 1 base and the J gene end by 2 bases; junction bases not matched to a gene: 12. In germline, CDR1 is LGHNA, CDR2 YSLEER. The CDR3: CASSQGHTGTVITDTQYF. CDR3 DNA: TGCGCCAGCAGCCAAGGACACACCGGGACAGTGATCACAGATACGCAGTATTTT.

V usage is TRBV19 and J usage is TRBJ1-1; 7 nucleotides match TRBD1. The J segment lost 1 base and the V segment lost 3 bases, leaving 5 bases of the junction unmatched. This CDR3 contains 15 residues. Germline V gene sequence: CDR1 LNHDA, CDR2 SQIVND (reference sequence). The CDR3 spells CASSMGGQQNTEAFF. The CDR3 DNA reads TGTGCCAGTAGTATGGGGGGACAGCAGAACACTGAAGCTTTCTTT.

The chain carries TRBV4-1 and TRBJ1-5, with D perhaps TRBD1 (6 bases). This CDR3 contains 21 residues. V was pared by 0 bases and J by 0 bases, with 24 bases between. CDR1 and CDR2 (germline): MGHRA, YSYEKL. The CDR3 here is CASSQDRGWGDRTHSNQPQHF. The DNA of the CDR3 is TGCGCCAGCAGCCAAGATAGGGGTTGGGGAGACAGGACCCATAGCAATCAGCCCCAGCATTTT.

The sample holds one count of this clone. The rearrangement joins TRBV4-2 to TRBJ1-3; 10 nucleotides align to TRBD1. CDR3 length: 21 amino acids. J was trimmed by 0 bases and V by 0 bases; bases with no gene match: 14. The germline V gene has CDR1 LGHNA and CDR2 YNFKEQ. The CDR3: CASSQEVTGQGRISSGNTIYF. The CDR3 bases are TGTGCCAGCAGCCAAGAGGTAACGGGACAGGGGAGGATCAGCTCTGGAAACACCATATATTTT.